Listed here is a single TCR beta chain. The table came from immunoSEQ multiplex PCR; TCRdb's copy has only in-frame clones and leaves some out. The sample has 80,000 to 100,000 clones, roughly 76% seen once. This specimen belongs to a study of blood T cell repertoires in COVID-19. The wider study: Researchers got acute and convalescent COVID-19 samples from the United States, Italy and Spain.

The CDR3 runs 17 residues. Trimming shortened V by 2 bases and J by 4 bases, and 20 bases separated the two germline ends. The germline CDR1 and CDR2 sequences are LGHNA and YSLEER. The TCR was taken from a woman of 80 years or more with active or convalescent COVID-19. The sample consisted of peripheral blood. The rearrangement uses TRBV4-3 and TRBJ1-1; D is ambiguous. Here the CDR3 DNA reads TGCGCCAGCAGCCAAAATCCCCCGGGTCCCGGAGGCACTGAAGCTTTCTTT. Translation gives CASSQNPPGPGGTEAFF.